Presented here are 7 T cell receptor beta chains from one specimen sequenced in a study of T cells in Graves' hyperthyroidism and ophthalmopathy. TCR beta CDR3 sequences were amplified from RNA transcripts. Initially, a first-round RT-PCR of the TCR CDR3 employed the HTBI primer set. From the multiplex PCR reads, TCRdb called clonotypes with MiXCR, one entry per CDR3 protein. The data show some 350,000 distinct CDR3 sequences, with over 15% seen just once and 3.7% held by the top ten. The sample taken for sequencing was blood. All receptors derive from a woman in her late teens or twenties with Graves' hyperthyroidism.

In its sample, this clonotype was seen many times. The rearrangement links TRBV10-3 to TRBJ1-1; D not resolved. In germline, CDR1 is ENHRY, CDR2 SYGVKD. This CDR3 contains 15 residues. V gave up 3 bases and J gave up 3 bases, with 14 bases separating them. This CDR3 reads CAISDVGRIYTEAFF. The DNA for the CDR3 is TGTGCCATCAGTGACGTGGGGAGAATATACACTGAAGCTTTCTTT.

V usage is TRBV12-3 or TRBV12-4 and J usage is TRBJ1-5, with a possible D match to TRBD1 (5 bases). V lost 5 bases to trimming and J lost 2 bases, with 13 bases between them. The CDR3 length is 15 residues. CDR3 bases: TGTGCCAGCAGTAAGACACAACAGGGCAATCAGCCCCAGCATTTT. This sequence encodes CASSKTQQGNQPQHF.

This clonotype was counted ten times or more. V is TRBV20-1 and J is TRBJ1-4; TRBD1 might be the D (5 bases). Germline V CDR1 and CDR2: DFQATT, SNEGSKA (reference sequence). V lost 4 bases and J 4 bases, leaving 10 bases between the germline ends. This CDR3 contains 13 residues. The CDR3 sequence is CSAIGTDNEKLFF. The CDR3 DNA follows: TGCAGTGCTATAGGGACGGATAATGAAAAACTGTTTTTT.

This clonotype was recorded many times. This sequence joins TRBV12-3 or TRBV12-4 and TRBJ2-7; D perhaps matches TRBD2 (6 bases). Deletions cut 3 bases from V and 2 bases from J, with 14 bases between. The CDR3 totals 15 residues. The CDR3 sequence is CASSFGRAGPYEQYF. The CDR3 region has the DNA TGTGCCAGCAGTTTTGGTCGGGCGGGGCCCTACGAGCAGTACTTC.

In its sample, this clonotype was seen many times. This rearrangement joins TRBV20-1 to TRBJ2-7; D remains unclear. With 5 bases removed from V and 6 bases from J, the gap between germline ends came to 8 bases. The germline CDR1 and CDR2 sequences are DFQATT and SNEGSKA (reference sequence). The CDR3 has 10 amino acids. The CDR3 loop reads CSAGESEQYF. In DNA form, the CDR3 reads TGCAGTGCTGGGGAAAGCGAGCAGTACTTC.

This clonotype was seen a few times. The J gene is TRBJ2-2, the V gene TRBV12-3 or TRBV12-4; D unclear. The CDR3 totals 16 residues. V was trimmed by 0 bases and J by 3 bases, leaving 11 bases between them. The CDR3 spells CASSLAYWSYTGELFF. Here the CDR3 DNA reads TGTGCCAGCAGTTTAGCCTACTGGTCGTACACCGGGGAGCTGTTTTTT.

This clonotype was counted ten times or more. The chain recombines TRBV28 with TRBJ1-5, with D maybe TRBD1 (5 bases). Trimming took off 6 bases at V and 2 bases at J, with 20 bases between the two ends. CDR1 is MDHEN and CDR2 is SYDVKM in the germline V gene. The CDR3 runs 17 residues. CDR3: CASSTTDSNWGNQPQHF. The CDR3 DNA follows: TGTGCCAGCAGCACTACCGACAGCAACTGGGGCAATCAGCCCCAGCATTTT. Using reference TRBV28 and TRBJ1-5 for the parts outside the CDR3, the full variable domain is DVKVTQSSRYLVKRTGEKVFLECVQDMDHENMFWYRQDPGLGLRLIYFSYDVKMKEKGDIPEGYSVSREKKERFSLILESASTNQTSMYLCASSTTDSNWGNQPQHFGDGTRLSIL.